This TCR beta chain was documented in a study of cytomegalovirus exposure and HLA in healthy donors. Broader study findings: Likely technical artifact: a cluster of highly shared sequence variants. Previous analysis showed most TCR beta V segments were productive about 90% or about 30% of the time.

PCR primers comprised 60 Vbeta and 13 Jbeta primers. Original processing methods: A later analysis counted approximately 80 million unique TCR beta chains, some 10 million shared. Sequencing used immunoSEQ multiplex PCR; TCRdb keeps in-frame clones, though not all of them. V and J calls and clone size are given by that table; D and trimming were obtained from the DNA. The sample has approximately 120,000 clones; the top ten hold approximately 2.6%. This clone is identified as medium-sized (0.01 to 0.1%) from frequency. As yet, its antigen is unknown. The V end lost 7 bases, the J end lost 0 bases, and 12 bases lay between the germline ends. Germline CDR1 reads SGHRS; CDR2 reads YFSETQ. The CDR3 covers 14 residues.

Sample: PBMCs. The sequence derives from a man aged 30-40 years in good health and CMV-seronegative. This chain links TRBV5-1 with TRBJ2-3; D perhaps matches TRBD1 (6 bases). The CDR3 is CASFRDTSTDTQYF. The DNA for the CDR3 is TGCGCCAGCTTCCGGGACACGAGCACAGATACGCAGTATTTT.